A single sample gave rise to the 31 T cell receptor beta chains below, sequenced in a study of blood T cell repertoires in COVID-19. Assay used: immunoSEQ multiplex PCR; TCRdb lists only in-frame clones, some missing. The table lists more than 200,000 clones, less than 85% of them singletons. Sequenced input: peripheral blood. These receptors were taken from a woman between 65 and 79 years old with active or convalescent COVID-19.

This clone has only one observation. The genes are TRBV29-1 and TRBJ2-3; weak D call: TRBD1 (5 bases). V lost 2 bases to trimming and J lost 14 bases, with 17 bases between them. The length of the CDR3 is 12 residues. The germline gives CDR1 SQVTM, CDR2 ANQGSEA. CDR3 nucleotides: TGCAGCGTTGAACGTGGGGCGCCCGCGCGGTATTTT. Its protein is CSVERGAPARYF.

This rearrangement joins TRBV12-5 to TRBJ2-3; TRBD2 is a possible D gene (5 bases). V shed 2 bases and J shed 2 bases, with 8 bases lying between them. The CDR3 runs 14 residues. The germline gives CDR1 LGHNT, CDR2 FRNRAP. In DNA, the CDR3 is TGTGCTAGTGGTTTGCGAGACTACACAGATACGCAGTATTTT. It codes for CASGLRDYTDTQYF.

This clone was recorded once. J is TRBJ1-6 and V is TRBV10-3; D may be TRBD1 (5 bases). V lost 3 bases, J lost 4 bases, and 13 bases lay in between. The CDR3 consists of 16 residues. From germline, CDR1 is ENHRY and CDR2 SYGVKD. The CDR3 protein is CAISERAGTYNSPLHF. The CDR3, as DNA: TGTGCCATCAGTGAAAGGGCCGGGACTTATAATTCACCCCTCCACTTT.

The chain links TRBV6-2 or TRBV6-3 to TRBJ1-1, with 7 bases that match TRBD1. Trimming at V came to 2 bases and at J to 1 base, leaving 13 bases not matched to a gene. The germline gives CDR1 MNHEY, CDR2 SVGEGT. There are 18 residues in the CDR3. The CDR3 region has the DNA TGTGCCAGCAGTTACAATCCAGGGGGTGGAGGGAGGAACACTGAAGCTTTCTTT. Translating gives CASSYNPGGGGRNTEAFF.

The V call is TRBV2, the J call TRBJ2-2; 8 nucleotides match TRBD1. Germline CDR1 and CDR2: SNHLY and FYNNEI. CDR3 size: 15 residues. Unmatched junction bases numbered 6, after V lost 5 bases and J lost 4 bases. CDR3 bases: TGTGCCAGCAGTTCCCGGACAGGGATCACCGGGGAGCTGTTTTTT. This translates into CASSSRTGITGELFF.

This sequence joins TRBV27 and TRBJ2-7; 7 bases agree with TRBD1. The CDR3 runs to 16 residues. J lost 2 bases, V lost 2 bases, and 9 bases had no gene match. Germline V CDR1 and CDR2: MNHEY, SMNVEV (reference sequence). The CDR3 coding sequence is TGTGCCAGCAGTTTAAACAGGGACAGCTTTCCCTACGAGCAGTACTTC. Encoded protein: CASSLNRDSFPYEQYF.

This sequence joins TRBV5-8 and TRBJ1-4, with D unresolved. CDR1 and CDR2 (germline): SGHTS, YDEGEE. V lost 0 bases to trimming and J lost 6 bases, with 12 bases between them. This CDR3 region has 15 residues. This CDR3 reads CASSLVRARDEKLFF. For the CDR3, the DNA is TGTGCCAGCAGCTTGGTTCGGGCGAGGGATGAAAAACTGTTTTTT.

This clone was recorded only once. The chain is built from TRBV6-1 and TRBJ2-7; D perhaps matches TRBD1 (5 bases). The CDR3 length is 14 residues. Germline loops: CDR1 MNHNS, CDR2 SASEGT. Trimming cost V 3 bases and J 2 bases, with 11 bases left between them. CDR3 in DNA: TGTGCCAGCAGTGATGTGGGCAGGGCCTACGAGCAGTACTTC. Its translation: CASSDVGRAYEQYF.

The J gene is TRBJ2-3, the V gene TRBV10-3; TRBD2 aligns across 12 bases. V lost 10 bases and J lost 5; bases outside the gene matches: 4. Germline CDR1 ENHRY, CDR2 SYGVKD. The CDR3 runs to 13 residues. The CDR3 here is CATGLAGGDTQYF. CDR3 nucleotides: TGTGCCACGGGACTAGCGGGCGGAGATACGCAGTATTTT.

This clone has only a few counts. The J gene is TRBJ1-6, the V gene TRBV18; 8 nucleotides line up with TRBD1. The CDR3 totals 15 residues. Germline CDR1 KGHSH, CDR2 LQKENI. Unmatched junction bases numbered 8, after V lost 3 bases and J lost 10 bases. The DNA for the CDR3 is TGTGCCAGCTCACCGCGGACAGGGAAAGGGTCACCCCTCCACTTT. Its translation: CASSPRTGKGSPLHF.

The J gene is TRBJ1-1, the V gene TRBV7-8, with unresolved D. V was pared by 4 bases and J by 5 bases, with 11 bases between. The CDR3 sequence is 13 residues long. Per germline, CDR1 SGHVS and CDR2 FQNEAQ. The CDR3 bases are TGTGCCAGCAGCTCGCAACCGGGGACTGAAGCTTTCTTT. This gives the protein CASSSQPGTEAFF.

This chain links TRBV5-6 with TRBJ1-1; D gene ambiguous. CDR3 length: 13 amino acids. Trimming shortened V by 2 bases and J by 1 base, and 6 bases separated the two germline ends. The germline CDR1 and CDR2 sequences are SGHDT and YYEEEE. For the CDR3, the DNA is TGTGCCAGCAGCTTCAACAGGAACACTGAAGCTTTCTTT. This sequence encodes CASSFNRNTEAFF.

The V call is TRBV6-1, the J call TRBJ1-2; D unclear. The length of the CDR3 is 14 residues. Trimming took off 5 bases at V and 0 bases at J, with 10 bases between the two ends. CDR1 is MNHNS and CDR2 is SASEGT in the germline V gene. CDR3 region: CASSPRQSNYGYTF. CDR3 bases: TGTGCCAGCAGTCCCAGGCAGTCTAACTATGGCTACACCTTC.

This clone has only a few counts. The J gene is TRBJ1-2, the V gene TRBV5-4; D is unresolved. The CDR3 totals 13 residues. Trimming took 2 bases from V and 7 from J, leaving 12 bases between them. The germline CDR1 and CDR2 sequences are SGHNT and YYREEE (reference sequence). Here the CDR3 reads CASSFSPGTGYTF. Here the CDR3 DNA reads TGTGCCAGCAGCTTTTCTCCGGGAACTGGCTACACCTTC.

V is TRBV27 and J is TRBJ2-3, with 9 bases identical to TRBD2. The CDR3 spans 17 residues. CDR1 and CDR2 (germline): MNHEY, SMNVEV (reference sequence). With V trimmed by 4 bases and J by 2 bases, 10 bases remained unmatched. The CDR3 sequence is CASSSPVTSGTTDTQYF. CDR3 DNA sequence: TGTGCCAGCAGTTCCCCCGTGACTAGCGGAACCACAGATACGCAGTATTTT.

This sequence joins TRBV5-4 and TRBJ1-6; 7 bases match TRBD1. Trimming cost V 4 bases and J 9 bases; bases outside gene matches: 7. This CDR3 has 14 residues. The V gene's germline CDR1 is SGHNT and CDR2 YYREEE (reference sequence). The CDR3 here is CASSTDRAGSPLHF. DNA for the CDR3: TGTGCCAGCAGCACCGACAGGGCCGGTTCACCCCTCCACTTT.

This clone has just a few counts. The genes are TRBV7-2 and TRBJ2-7; 7 nucleotides line up with TRBD1. There are 13 residues in the CDR3. Germline V gene sequence: CDR1 SGHTA, CDR2 FQGNSA. Losses at the gene ends were 5 bases for V and 3 bases for J; bases not matched to a gene: 4. The CDR3 reads CASSQGQYYEQYF. The CDR3 bases are TGTGCCAGCAGCCAGGGACAGTACTACGAGCAGTACTTC.

The chain carries TRBV18 and TRBJ1-1; unclear D gene. Trimming took 3 bases from V and 1 from J, leaving 9 bases between them. Germline V gene data show CDR1 as KGHSH and CDR2 as LQKENI. This CDR3 has 14 amino acids. CDR3 coding DNA: TGTGCCAGCTCACCCGCTGCGGGGAACACTGAAGCTTTCTTT. Its translation is CASSPAAGNTEAFF.

This clone was counted only a few times. The chain has TRBV4-2 and TRBJ1-1, with D maybe TRBD1 (6 bases). This CDR3 region has 15 residues. V lost 0 bases and J 4 bases, leaving 12 bases between the germline ends. CDR1 is LGHNA and CDR2 is YNFKEQ in the germline V gene. CDR3: CASSQDSRGSTEAFF. CDR3 coding DNA: TGTGCCAGCAGCCAAGATTCGAGGGGGAGCACTGAAGCTTTCTTT.

This clone was recorded only once. The chain links TRBV21-1 to TRBJ1-6; TRBD1, as called in the table, went unchecked against the DNA. TRBV21-1 is a known pseudogene. The CDR3 covers 20 residues. This CDR3 reads CASSKGGTGGSNSVNSPLHF. The CDR3 coding sequence is TGTGCCAGCAGCAAAGGAGGGACAGGGGGCTCTAACTCTGTTAATTCACCCCTCCACTTT.

This clone was seen just once. This rearrangement joins TRBV6-5 to TRBJ2-1, with a tentative D call TRBD1 (6 bases). CDR1 and CDR2 (germline): MNHEY, SVGAGI. This CDR3 has 15 residues. The germline V and J ends were trimmed by 6 bases and 2 bases, with 14 bases remaining between them. CDR3 DNA: TGTGCCAGCAGCACAGGGCTACCAGCCTACAATGAGCAGTTCTTC. Residues: CASSTGLPAYNEQFF.

This chain links TRBV7-2 with TRBJ2-1; D ambiguous. The CDR3 loop spans 14 amino acids. Trimming stripped 1 base from V and 2 bases from J, with 6 bases between. The germline gives CDR1 SGHTA, CDR2 FQGNSA. In DNA, the CDR3 is TGTGCCAGCAGCTTAGGCGGAACCTACAATGAGCAGTTCTTC. Translation gives CASSLGGTYNEQFF. Based on the CDR3 plus reference TRBV7-2 and TRBJ2-1, the full variable domain is GAGVSQSPSNKVTEKGKDVELRCDPISGHTALYWYRQSLGQGLEFLIYFQGNSAPDKSGLPSDRFSAERTGGSVSTLTIQRTQQEDSAVYLCASSLGGTYNEQFFGPGTRLTVL.

The chain joins TRBV9 to TRBJ2-3, with 9 bases identical to TRBD2. V gave up 7 bases and J gave up 7 bases; unmatched junction bases: 13. This CDR3 comprises 15 residues. The germline V gene has CDR1 SGDLS and CDR2 YYNGEE. The CDR3 region is CASVLVGLAFHTQYF. The CDR3 DNA follows: TGTGCCAGCGTTCTAGTGGGACTAGCATTTCATACGCAGTATTTT.

This rearrangement joins TRBV24-1 to TRBJ2-1, with TRBD2 as a possible D gene (6 bases). CDR1 and CDR2 from the germline V gene are KGHDR and SFDVKD. The V end was cut by 6 bases, the J end by 8 bases, with 19 bases between. This CDR3 has 15 residues. For the CDR3, the DNA is TGTGCCACCAGTAATACGGGACCCACGGGGGATGAGCAGTTCTTC. Translated: CATSNTGPTGDEQFF.

The chain has TRBV7-6 and TRBJ1-1; D possibly corresponds to TRBD1 (5 bases). V dropped 2 bases and J dropped 0 bases, with 13 bases sitting between them. Germline CDR1 and CDR2: SGHVS and FNYEAQ. The CDR3 spans 16 residues. The CDR3 region is CASSLSTGGLNTEAFF. In DNA, the CDR3 is TGTGCCAGCAGCTTAAGCACCGGGGGGTTGAACACTGAAGCTTTCTTT.

The chain has TRBV27 and TRBJ1-1; no reliable D call. Germline-derived CDR1 and CDR2 are MNHEY and SMNVEV (reference sequence). The CDR3 is made up of 12 amino acids. Trimming removed 5 bases from V and 7 bases from J, with 11 bases in between. CDR3: CASSTPEGEAFF. CDR3 sequence (DNA): TGTGCCAGCAGTACCCCCGAGGGTGAAGCTTTCTTT.

The chain combines TRBV20-1 with TRBJ1-2, with TRBD1 matching 8 bases. Germline values: CDR1 DFQATT, CDR2 SNEGSKA (reference sequence). The CDR3 contains 13 residues. V lost 3 bases and J lost 4; bases outside the gene matches: 4. The DNA for the CDR3 is TGCAGTGCTAGTAGGGGGACAGGCTATGGCTACACCTTC. Its translation: CSASRGTGYGYTF.

The chain links TRBV7-2 to TRBJ1-2; D unresolved. This CDR3 comprises 12 residues. The V end was cut by 7 bases, the J end by 2 bases, with 8 bases between. Germline values: CDR1 SGHTA, CDR2 FQGNSA. DNA of the CDR3: TGTGCCAGCACCCAGAGGAACTATGGCTACACCTTC. Protein: CASTQRNYGYTF.

The chain has TRBV18 and TRBJ1-1, with a possible D match to TRBD1 (5 bases). The CDR3 has 14 residues. The germline V and J ends were trimmed by 1 base and 7 bases, with 13 bases remaining between them. In germline, CDR1 is KGHSH, CDR2 LQKENI. This CDR3 is CASSPQRGGYEAFF. CDR3 sequence (DNA): TGTGCCAGCTCACCACAGAGGGGAGGTTATGAAGCTTTCTTT.

In this sample, this clone turned up once. The chain is built from TRBV14 and TRBJ2-5; the D is unclear. CDR3 length: 14 residues. V dropped 0 bases and J dropped 4 bases, with 9 bases sitting between them. Germline CDR1 reads SGHDN; CDR2 reads FVKESK. Here the CDR3 reads CASSQDLPPETQYF. The CDR3 DNA follows: TGTGCCAGCAGCCAAGATCTCCCCCCAGAGACCCAGTACTTC. Looking up the rest from reference TRBV14 and TRBJ2-5 gives the full variable domain: EAGVTQFPSHSVIEKGQTVTLRCDPISGHDNLYWYRRVMGKEIKFLLHFVKESKQDESGMPNNRFLAERTGGTYSTLKVQPAELEDSGVYFCASSQDLPPETQYFGPGTRLLVL.

The chain combines TRBV6-5 with TRBJ2-2; 7 positions agree with TRBD2. CDR1 and CDR2 from the germline V gene are MNHEY and SVGAGI. The CDR3 is made up of 15 amino acids. Trimming removed 2 bases from V and 3 bases from J; junction bases left unmatched: 3. The CDR3 DNA sequence: TGTGCCAGCAGTTACCGACTAGCTGACACCGGGGAGCTGTTTTTT. It yields the protein CASSYRLADTGELFF.